The rows below give T cell receptor beta chains drawn from one sample of a study of blood T cell repertoires in COVID-19. Repertoires were generated with immunoSEQ multiplex PCR, while TCRdb's copy carries only in-frame clones and drops some. The table lists 150,000 or so clones, roughly 87% of them singletons. Sequenced sample: PBMCs or T cells enriched from blood (not recorded which). The receptors were sampled from a woman aged 50 to 60 who had recovered from COVID-19. Both conserved end residues are part of each CDR3. The order of the fields is V gene, J gene, CDR3 protein.

>TRBV5-1|TRBJ1-2
CASSGRGAGNYGYTF
>TRBV11-2|TRBJ2-1
CASSLRGSLNDEQFF
>TRBV15|TRBJ2-7
CATSRLAGKSSYEQYF
>TRBV11-2|TRBJ1-4
CASSQRGRGEKLFF
>TRBV11-2|TRBJ2-7
CASSGLADAYEQYF
>TRBV4-2|TRBJ2-1
CASSELAGSYNEQFF
>TRBV6-5|TRBJ1-1
CASSPRGMSNTEAFF
>TRBV11-2|TRBJ2-1
CASSSAGTYNEQFF
>TRBV10-1|TRBJ2-3
CASSDRGASTDTQYF
>TRBV28|TRBJ1-5
CASSIGGMYRYSNQPQHF
>TRBV27|TRBJ2-2
CASRPGLEAGELFF
>TRBV2|TRBJ1-4
CASSEGEDTRLFF
>TRBV10-2|TRBJ1-2
CASSRDRAGYGYTF
>TRBV27|TRBJ2-3
CASSLSAGLADTQYF
>TRBV5-1|TRBJ1-4
CASSWAGGRPEKLFF
>TRBV6-6|TRBJ1-5
CASSGGQWGNQPQHF
>TRBV7-9|TRBJ1-5
CASSRSPGQGLINQPQHF
>TRBV4-1|TRBJ2-4
CASSQGTLGGRGIQYF
>TRBV7-2|TRBJ1-6
CASSAQQGRNSPLHF
>TRBV7-2|TRBJ2-3
CASSATGASTDTQYF
>TRBV19|TRBJ2-7
CASSDTYEQYF
>TRBV21-1|TRBJ2-7
CASSIRFEQGSPYEQYF
>TRBV7-8|TRBJ2-7
CASSLGGVAGRTYEQYF
>TRBV19|TRBJ2-1
CASSPQTSSSYNEQFF
>TRBV30|TRBJ2-3
CAWSRLAGDIDTQYF
>TRBV7-3|TRBJ1-5
CASSSIQGVAPNQPQHF
>TRBV6-5|TRBJ2-1
CASSYTGQDYNEQFF
>TRBV9|TRBJ2-1
CASSVAPELAYNEQFF
>TRBV5-5|TRBJ1-1
CASKPPWRQGTAEAFF
>TRBV28|TRBJ1-1
CASSFSGVNTEAFF
>TRBV5-1|TRBJ1-2
CASSLERNYGYTF
>TRBV7-9|TRBJ1-5
CASSSRENQPQHF
>TRBV6-5|TRBJ1-6
CAGSGGLYNSPLHF
>TRBV7-9|TRBJ2-2
CASSLTGIGSGTGELFF
>TRBV19|TRBJ2-7
CASSATGAPSYEQYF
>TRBV27|TRBJ1-3
CASSLSGRGNTIYF
>TRBV5-5|TRBJ2-1
CASSLRFALAVNNEQFF
>TRBV2|TRBJ1-1
CASRAQGMNTEAFF
>TRBV19|TRBJ1-1
CASSRQGKTEAFF
>TRBV28|TRBJ2-1
CASSRAGTGYNEQFF
>TRBV15|TRBJ2-5
CATSRDVSRQETQYF
>TRBV5-1|TRBJ2-5
CASSHGQGRETQYF
>TRBV5-1|TRBJ1-1
CASSLAVGTGAEAFF
>TRBV19|TRBJ2-2
CASSSRAARLAGAGELFF
>TRBV7-3|TRBJ1-1
CASSPPEGNQAFF
>TRBV15|TRBJ1-2
CATSTSLGQGANYGYTF
>TRBV19|TRBJ2-2
CASTLARNTGELFF
>TRBV2|TRBJ2-3
CASVNPPAGTDTQYF
>TRBV27|TRBJ1-1
CASSPGISGGEAFF
>TRBV10-1|TRBJ2-1
CASSTGLASVYEQFF
>TRBV28|TRBJ2-7
CASSFPLSGDTSYEQYF
>TRBV7-6|TRBJ1-3
CASSSKPQGVSGNTIYF
>TRBV7-2|TRBJ1-2
CASSFGGAGDYGYTF
>TRBV6-2/TRBV6-3|TRBJ2-1
CASSRSGVNEQFF